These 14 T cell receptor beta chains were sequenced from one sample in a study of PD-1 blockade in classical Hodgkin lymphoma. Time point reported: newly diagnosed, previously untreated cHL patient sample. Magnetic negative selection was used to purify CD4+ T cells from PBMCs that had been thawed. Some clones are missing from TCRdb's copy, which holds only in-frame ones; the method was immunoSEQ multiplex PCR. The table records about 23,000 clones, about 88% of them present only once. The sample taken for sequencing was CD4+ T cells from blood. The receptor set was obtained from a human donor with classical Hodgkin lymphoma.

Here the CDR3 DNA reads TGTGCCAGCAGCTTTTCTCCTGGGGAGCTGTTTTTT. Its translation is CASSFSPGELFF. The chain carries TRBV5-6 and TRBJ2-2, with D unclear. Per germline, CDR1 SGHDT and CDR2 YYEEEE. The CDR3 spans 12 residues. V was pared by 2 bases and J by 8 bases, with 7 bases between.

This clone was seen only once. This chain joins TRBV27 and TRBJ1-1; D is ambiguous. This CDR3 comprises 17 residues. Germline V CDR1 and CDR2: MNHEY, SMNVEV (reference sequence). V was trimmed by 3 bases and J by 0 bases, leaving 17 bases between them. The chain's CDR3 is CASSFFGVSGVNTEAFF. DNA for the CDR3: TGTGCCAGCAGTTTTTTCGGGGTTAGTGGGGTGAACACTGAAGCTTTCTTT.

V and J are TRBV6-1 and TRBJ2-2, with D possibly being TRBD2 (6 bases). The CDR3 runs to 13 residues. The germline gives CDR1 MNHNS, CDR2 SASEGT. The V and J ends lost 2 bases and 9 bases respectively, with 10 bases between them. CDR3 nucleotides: TGTGCCAGCAGTGAATGGAGGGCCTGGGAGCTGTTTTTT. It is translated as CASSEWRAWELFF.

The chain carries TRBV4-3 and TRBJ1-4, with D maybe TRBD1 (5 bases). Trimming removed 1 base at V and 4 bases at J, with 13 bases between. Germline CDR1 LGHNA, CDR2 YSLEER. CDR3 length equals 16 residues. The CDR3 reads CASSQVRTTGNEKLFF. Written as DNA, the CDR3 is TGCGCCAGCAGCCAAGTTAGGACAACGGGTAATGAAAAACTGTTTTTT.

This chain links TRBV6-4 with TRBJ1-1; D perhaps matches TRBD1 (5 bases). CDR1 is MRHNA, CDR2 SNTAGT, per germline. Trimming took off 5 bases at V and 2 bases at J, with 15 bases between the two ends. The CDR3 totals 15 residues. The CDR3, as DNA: TGTGCCAGCAGTCTCACCGACAGTAAAAACACTGAAGCTTTCTTT. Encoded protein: CASSLTDSKNTEAFF.

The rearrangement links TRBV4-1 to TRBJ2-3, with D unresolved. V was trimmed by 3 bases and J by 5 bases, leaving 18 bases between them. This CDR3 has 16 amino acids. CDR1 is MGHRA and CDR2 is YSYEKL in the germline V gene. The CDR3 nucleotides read TGCGCCAGCAGCCATTTTACGGCGACGTCGGTAGATACGCAGTATTTT. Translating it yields CASSHFTATSVDTQYF.

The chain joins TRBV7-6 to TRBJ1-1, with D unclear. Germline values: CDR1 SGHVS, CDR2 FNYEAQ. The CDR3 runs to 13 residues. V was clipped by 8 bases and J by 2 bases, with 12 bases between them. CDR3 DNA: TGTGCCAGCGGCGGGCTGCCCAACACTGAAGCTTTCTTT. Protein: CASGGLPNTEAFF.

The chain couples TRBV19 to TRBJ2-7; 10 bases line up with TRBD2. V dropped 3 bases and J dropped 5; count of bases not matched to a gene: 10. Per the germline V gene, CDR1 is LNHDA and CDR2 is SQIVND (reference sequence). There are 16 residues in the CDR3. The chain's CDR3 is CASSMASSGSRHEQYF. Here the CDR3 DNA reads TGTGCCAGTAGTATGGCTTCTAGCGGGAGCCGACACGAGCAGTACTTC.

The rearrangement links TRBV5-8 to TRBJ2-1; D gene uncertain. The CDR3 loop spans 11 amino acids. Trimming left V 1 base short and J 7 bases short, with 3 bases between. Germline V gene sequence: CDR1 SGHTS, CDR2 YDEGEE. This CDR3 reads CASSLRNEQFF. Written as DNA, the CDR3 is TGTGCCAGCAGCTTGAGGAATGAGCAGTTCTTC. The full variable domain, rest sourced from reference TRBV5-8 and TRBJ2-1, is EAGVTQSPTHLIKTRGQQATLRCSPISGHTSVYWYQQALGLGLQFLLWYDEGEERNRGNFPPRFSGRQFPNYSSELNVNALELEDSALYLCASSLRNEQFFGPGTRLTVL.

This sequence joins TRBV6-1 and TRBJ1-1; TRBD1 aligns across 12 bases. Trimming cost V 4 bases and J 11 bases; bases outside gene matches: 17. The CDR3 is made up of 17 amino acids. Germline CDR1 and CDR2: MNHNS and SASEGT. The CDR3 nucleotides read TGTGCCAGCAGTGCCCCGACCTCCGGGACAGGGGGCTTTCGTGCTTTCTTT. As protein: CASSAPTSGTGGFRAFF.

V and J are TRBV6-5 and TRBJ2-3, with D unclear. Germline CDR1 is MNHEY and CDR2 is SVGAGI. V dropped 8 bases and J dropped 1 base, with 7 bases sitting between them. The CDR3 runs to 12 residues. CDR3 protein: CASQTGTDTQYF. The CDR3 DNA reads TGTGCCAGCCAGACCGGCACAGATACGCAGTATTTT.

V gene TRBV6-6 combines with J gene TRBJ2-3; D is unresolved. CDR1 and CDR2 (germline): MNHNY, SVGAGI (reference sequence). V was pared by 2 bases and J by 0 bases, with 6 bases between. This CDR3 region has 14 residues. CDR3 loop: CASSYGPSTDTQYF. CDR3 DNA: TGTGCCAGCAGTTACGGGCCCAGCACAGATACGCAGTATTTT.

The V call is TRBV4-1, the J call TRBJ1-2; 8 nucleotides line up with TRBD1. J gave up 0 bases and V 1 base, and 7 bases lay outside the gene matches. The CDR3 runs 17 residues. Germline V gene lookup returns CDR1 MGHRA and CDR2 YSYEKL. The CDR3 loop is CASSQVDRGRANYGYTF. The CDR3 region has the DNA TGCGCCAGCAGCCAAGTAGACAGGGGTAGAGCTAACTATGGCTACACCTTC.

The CDR3 here is CASSLDRSNTEAFF. DNA for the CDR3: TGTGCCAGCAGTTTGGACAGGTCGAACACTGAAGCTTTCTTT. The chain links TRBV6-1 to TRBJ1-1; 7 positions agree with TRBD1. Germline CDR1 is MNHNS and CDR2 is SASEGT. Trimming cost V 5 bases and J 1 base; bases outside gene matches: 4. The CDR3 loop spans 14 amino acids.